The 4 T cell receptor beta chains below were found in one sample sequenced in a study of CD8 T cells in Susac syndrome. RNA amounts of 0.5 to 1 ug underwent reverse transcription with random hexamers. In TCRdb, the immunoSEQ multiplex PCR reads were re-called with MiXCR into one record per CDR3 protein. The sample yields about 200,000 distinct CDR3 sequences, approximately 95% seen once. Sequenced material: CD4+ T cells from PBMCs. These receptors were collected from a human donor in good health.

The CDR3 reads CASSRDRTSTEAFF. The DNA for the CDR3 is TGTGCCAGCTCACGGGACAGAACCTCCACTGAAGCTTTCTTT. The genes are TRBV18 and TRBJ1-1; TRBD1 matches at 7 bases. V trimming: 4 bases; J trimming: 4 bases; junction bases outside the gene matches: 6. This CDR3 spans 14 amino acids. Germline-derived CDR1 and CDR2 are KGHSH and LQKENI.

This chain uses TRBV3-1 with TRBJ2-1, with D possibly matching TRBD2 (6 bases). Germline loops: CDR1 LGHDT, CDR2 YNNKEL (reference sequence). CDR3 length: 15 amino acids. Trimming removed 4 bases at V and 8 bases at J, with 18 bases between. CDR3 amino acids: CASSRKWTGADEQFF. CDR3 sequence (DNA): TGTGCCAGCAGCCGCAAGTGGACGGGAGCGGATGAGCAGTTCTTC.

The chain is built from TRBV19 and TRBJ2-7; maybe TRBD1 (6 bases). Germline V gives CDR1 LNHDA, CDR2 SQIVND (reference sequence). V was pared by 2 bases and J by 2 bases, with 10 bases between. The CDR3 is made up of 14 amino acids. The chain's CDR3 is CASSIRTETYEQYF. The CDR3 DNA sequence: TGTGCCAGTAGTATAAGGACAGAGACCTACGAGCAGTACTTC.

The chain recombines TRBV7-9 with TRBJ2-3; a possible D gene is TRBD2 (6 bases). V lost 5 bases to trimming and J lost 10 bases, with 25 bases between them. CDR3 length equals 16 residues. Germline values: CDR1 SEHNR, CDR2 FQNEAQ (reference sequence). The CDR3 spells CASSSSAGRRESSQYF. CDR3 coding DNA: TGTGCCAGCAGCAGTTCAGCGGGCCGACGGGAGTCTTCGCAGTATTTT.